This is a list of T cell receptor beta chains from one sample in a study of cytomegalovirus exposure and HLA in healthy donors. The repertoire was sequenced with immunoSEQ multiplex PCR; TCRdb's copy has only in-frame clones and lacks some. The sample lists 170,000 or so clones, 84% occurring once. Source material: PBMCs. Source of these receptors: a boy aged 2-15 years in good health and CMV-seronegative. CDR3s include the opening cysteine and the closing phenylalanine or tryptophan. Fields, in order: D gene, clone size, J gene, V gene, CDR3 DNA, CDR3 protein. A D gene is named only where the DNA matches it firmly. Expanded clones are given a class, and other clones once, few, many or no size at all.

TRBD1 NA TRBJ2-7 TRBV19 TGTGCCAGTAGTATGGTTGCGGGGACAGGGGGCTTCTACGAGCAGTACTTC CASSMVAGTGGFYEQYF
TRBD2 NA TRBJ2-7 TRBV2 TGTGCCAGCAAGACCACTAGCGGGAGGTCCCTCTACGAGCAGTACTTC CASKTTSGRSLYEQYF
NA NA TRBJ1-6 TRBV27 TGTGCCAGCAGAGTTTCCAGGGGTAGTTCACCCCTCCACTTT CASRVSRGSSPLHF
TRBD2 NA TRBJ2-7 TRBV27 TGTGCCAGCAGTTTACGGACTAGCTTCTCCTACGAGCAGTACTTC CASSLRTSFSYEQYF
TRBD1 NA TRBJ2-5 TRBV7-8 TGTGCCAGCAGCTCGGACAGGGCGGAAAAGACCCAGTACTTC CASSSDRAEKTQYF
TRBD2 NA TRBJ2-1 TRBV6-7 TGTGCCAGCAGCCAAAAGACTAGCGGGACTGGGGATGAGCAGTTCTTC CASSQKTSGTGDEQFF
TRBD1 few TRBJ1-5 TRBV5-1 TGCGCCAGCCAGGGACAGGGTGTTAGCAATCAGCCCCAGCATTTT CASQGQGVSNQPQHF
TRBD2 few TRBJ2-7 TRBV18 TGTGCCAGCTCCCAACTAGCGGGACTCTCCTACGAGCAGTACTTC CASSQLAGLSYEQYF
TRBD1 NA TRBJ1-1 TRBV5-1 TGCGCCAGCAGCCTTCCCACGGCAGGGGGATTTACTGAAGCTTTCTTT CASSLPTAGGFTEAFF
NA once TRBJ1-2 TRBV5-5 TGTGCCAGCAGCTTCCCAGGATCAGGGAAGGCTGGCTACACCTTC CASSFPGSGKAGYTF
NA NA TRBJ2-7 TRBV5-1 TGCGCCAGCGGAACCGGGACATCTCGCGACGAGCAGTACTTC CASGTGTSRDEQYF
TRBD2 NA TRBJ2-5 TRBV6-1 TGTGCCAGCAGTGAAGCGGCGGGAGCTATCACCCCTATGGGGCAGTACTTC CASSEAAGAITPMGQYF
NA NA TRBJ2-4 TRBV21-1 TGTGCCAGCAGCAAAGGCGCCGGGACAGAAAGAATAGCCAAAAACATTCAGTACTTC CASSKGAGTERIAKNIQYF
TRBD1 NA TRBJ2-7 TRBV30 TGTGCCTGGAGTGTCCCCCCGGGACAGGGGATCCACGAGCAGTACTTC CAWSVPPGQGIHEQYF
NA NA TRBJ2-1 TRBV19 TGTGCCAGTAGTAAACAGGATCAAGTTCGTGATGAGCAGTTCTTC CASSKQDQVRDEQFF
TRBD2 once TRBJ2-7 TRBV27 TGTGCCAGCATCGATACCGTAGCGGGCTCCTACGAGCAGTACTTC CASIDTVAGSYEQYF
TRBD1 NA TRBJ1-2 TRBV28 TGTGCCAGCAGCGCTCCGGGACAGGGGGCTTGGGGCTACACCTTC CASSAPGQGAWGYTF
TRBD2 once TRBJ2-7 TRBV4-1 TGCGCCAGCAGCCAAGACGGCGGGAGCAACGACGAGCAGTACTTC CASSQDGGSNDEQYF
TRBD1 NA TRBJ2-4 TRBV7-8 TGTGCCAGCAGCTTAGACAGGGGAGAAAACATTCAGTACTTC CASSLDRGENIQYF
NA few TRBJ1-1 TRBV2 TGTGCCAGCACTGTAAGTCGGACTGAAGCTTTCTTT CASTVSRTEAFF
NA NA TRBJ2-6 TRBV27 TGTGCCAGCAGGATTTCGGCGGAGCCCCTTTCTGGGGCCAACGTCCTGACTTTC CASRISAEPLSGANVLTF
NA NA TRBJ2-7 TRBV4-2 TGTGCCAGCAGCCAAGTCTTTCCGCGTCTTCGTCACGAGCAGTACTTC CASSQVFPRLRHEQYF
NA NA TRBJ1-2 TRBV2 TGTGCCAGCACCGCGGACAGAGCTAACTATGGCTACACCTTC CASTADRANYGYTF
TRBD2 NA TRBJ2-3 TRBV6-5 TGTGCCAGCAGTTATGGGGGGGGCACAGATACGCAGTATTTT CASSYGGGTDTQYF
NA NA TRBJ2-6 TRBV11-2 TGTGCCAGCAGCTTGGCCGGGGCCAACGTCCTGACTTTC CASSLAGANVLTF
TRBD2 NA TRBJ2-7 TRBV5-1 TGCGCCAGCAGCTTAAGCGGGAGCTCCTACGAGCAGTACTTC CASSLSGSSYEQYF
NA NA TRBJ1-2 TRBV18 TGTGCCAGCTCACCGACAGTTGCCTACACCTTC CASSPTVAYTF
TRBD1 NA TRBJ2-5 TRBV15 TGTGCCACCCAAACAGCCCCCGGGACAGGGCAAGAGACCCAGTACTTC CATQTAPGTGQETQYF
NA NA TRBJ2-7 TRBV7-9 TGTGCCAGCAGCTTTACCAACAGCTACGAGCAGTACTTC CASSFTNSYEQYF
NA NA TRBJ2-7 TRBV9 TGTGCCAGCAGCGTAGATGCTAGCTCCTACGAGCAGTACTTC CASSVDASSYEQYF
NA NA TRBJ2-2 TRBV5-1 TGCGCCAGCAGCTCACAGGGAACCGGGGAGCTGTTTTTT CASSSQGTGELFF
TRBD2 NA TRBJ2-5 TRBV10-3 TGTGCCATCAGTGATCCTCCTAGCGGGGGACAAGAGACCCAGTACTTC CAISDPPSGGQETQYF
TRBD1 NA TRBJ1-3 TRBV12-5 TGTGCTAGTGGTTTAGAATTAGGACAGGGTTTCGTCTCTGGAAACACCATATATTTT CASGLELGQGFVSGNTIYF
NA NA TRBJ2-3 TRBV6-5 TGTGCCAGCCGCAAGGAGTTGGGAGATACGCAGTATTTT CASRKELGDTQYF
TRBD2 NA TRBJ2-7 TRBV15 TGTGCCACCAGCAGAGTAGCGGGAGTTGGCGAGCAGTACTTC CATSRVAGVGEQYF
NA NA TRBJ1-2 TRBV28 TGTGCCATCTCTACCGGATCGGGAGGCTACACCTTC CAISTGSGGYTF
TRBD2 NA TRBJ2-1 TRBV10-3 TGTGCCATCAGTGAACGTCTAGCGGGAGGAAATGAGCAGTTCTTC CAISERLAGGNEQFF
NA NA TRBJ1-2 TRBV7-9 TGTGCCAGCAGCTTAAGCGTGAGAGGCGAGCCCTATGGCTACACCTTC CASSLSVRGEPYGYTF
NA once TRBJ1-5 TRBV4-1 TGCGCCAGCAGCCAAGTCGTCCCTCAGCCCCAGCATTTT CASSQVVPQPQHF